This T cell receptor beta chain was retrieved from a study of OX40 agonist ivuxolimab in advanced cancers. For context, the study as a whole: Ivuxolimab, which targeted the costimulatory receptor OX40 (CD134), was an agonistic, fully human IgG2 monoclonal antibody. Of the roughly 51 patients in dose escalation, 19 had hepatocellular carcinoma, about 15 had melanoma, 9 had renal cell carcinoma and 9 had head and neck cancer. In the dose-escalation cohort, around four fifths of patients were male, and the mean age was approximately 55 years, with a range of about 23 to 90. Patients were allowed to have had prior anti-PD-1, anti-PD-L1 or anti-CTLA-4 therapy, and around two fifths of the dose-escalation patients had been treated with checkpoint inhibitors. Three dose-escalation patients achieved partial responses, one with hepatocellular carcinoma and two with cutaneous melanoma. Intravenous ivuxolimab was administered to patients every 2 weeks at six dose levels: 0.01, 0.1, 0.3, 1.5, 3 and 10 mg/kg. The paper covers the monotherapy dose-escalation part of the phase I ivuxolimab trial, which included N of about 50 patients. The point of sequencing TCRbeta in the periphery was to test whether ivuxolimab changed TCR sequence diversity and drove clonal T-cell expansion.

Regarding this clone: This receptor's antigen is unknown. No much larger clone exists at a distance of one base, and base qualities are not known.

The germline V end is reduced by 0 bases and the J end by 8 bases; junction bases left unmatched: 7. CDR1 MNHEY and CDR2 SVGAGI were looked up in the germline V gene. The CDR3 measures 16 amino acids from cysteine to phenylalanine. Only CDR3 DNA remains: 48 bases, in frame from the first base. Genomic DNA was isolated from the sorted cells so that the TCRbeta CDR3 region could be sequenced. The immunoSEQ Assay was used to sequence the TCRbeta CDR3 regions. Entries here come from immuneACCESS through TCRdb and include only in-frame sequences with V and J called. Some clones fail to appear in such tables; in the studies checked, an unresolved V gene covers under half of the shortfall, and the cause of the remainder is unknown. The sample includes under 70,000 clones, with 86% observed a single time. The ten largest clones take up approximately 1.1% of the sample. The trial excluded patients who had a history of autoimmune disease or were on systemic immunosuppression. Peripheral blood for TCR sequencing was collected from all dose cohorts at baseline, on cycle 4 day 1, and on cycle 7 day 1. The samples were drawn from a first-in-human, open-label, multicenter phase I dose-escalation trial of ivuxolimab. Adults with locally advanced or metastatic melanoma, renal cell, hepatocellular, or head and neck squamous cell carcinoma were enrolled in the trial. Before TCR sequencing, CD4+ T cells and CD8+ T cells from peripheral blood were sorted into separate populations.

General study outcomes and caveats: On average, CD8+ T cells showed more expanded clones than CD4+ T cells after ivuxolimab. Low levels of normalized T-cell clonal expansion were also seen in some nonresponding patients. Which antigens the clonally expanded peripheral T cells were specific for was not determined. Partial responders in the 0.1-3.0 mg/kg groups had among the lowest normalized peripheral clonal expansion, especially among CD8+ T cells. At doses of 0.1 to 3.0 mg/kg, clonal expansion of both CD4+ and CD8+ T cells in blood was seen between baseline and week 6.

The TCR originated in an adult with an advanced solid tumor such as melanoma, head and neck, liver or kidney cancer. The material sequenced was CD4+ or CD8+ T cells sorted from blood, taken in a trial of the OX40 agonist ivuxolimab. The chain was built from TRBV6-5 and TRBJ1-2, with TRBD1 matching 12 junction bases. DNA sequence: TGTGCCAGCAGTTACTCGTCGGGACAGGGGGCTTGGGGCTACACCTTC. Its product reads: CASSYSSGQGAWGYTF.